This entry features one TCR beta chain sequence. The data derive from a study of blood T cell repertoires in COVID-19. Study summary: Sources were T cells, B-cell-depleted T cells, or PBMCs; the material itself was cDNA or gDNA.

Germline CDR1 is MNHEY and CDR2 is SVGAGI. This CDR3 region has 15 residues. With 4 bases clipped from V and 1 base from J, the junction kept 2 bases outside the gene matches. The method was immunoSEQ multiplex PCR; TCRdb's version includes in-frame clones alone and lacks a portion of them. The sample lists roughly 100,000 clones; about 89% were seen once. The TCR comes from a human donor in a cohort sampled during active COVID-19. Sample: peripheral blood. The chain joins TRBV6-5 to TRBJ2-3; 10 bases line up with TRBD2. CDR3 sequence (DNA): TGTGCCAGCAGTTTAGCGGGGGGAGGCACAGATACGCAGTATTTT. This gives the protein CASSLAGGGTDTQYF.